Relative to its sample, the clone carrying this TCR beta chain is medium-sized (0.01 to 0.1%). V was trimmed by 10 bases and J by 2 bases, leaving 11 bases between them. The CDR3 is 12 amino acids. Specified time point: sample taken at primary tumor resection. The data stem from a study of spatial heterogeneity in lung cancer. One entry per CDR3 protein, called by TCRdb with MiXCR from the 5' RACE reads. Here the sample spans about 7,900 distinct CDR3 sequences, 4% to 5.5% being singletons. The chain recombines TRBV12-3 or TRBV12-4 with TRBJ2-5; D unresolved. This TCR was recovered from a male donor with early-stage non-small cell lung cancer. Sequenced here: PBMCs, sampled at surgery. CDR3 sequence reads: CATGPKQETQYF. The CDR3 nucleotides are TGTGCCACCGGACCTAAACAAGAGACCCAGTACTTC.